This T cell receptor (beta chain) was sequenced during a study of blood T cells in healthy people across ages. For the study at large: Per two T cells, about one barcoded beta molecule was captured through template switching. The study's findings and limits: More naive CD4+ cells and higher diversity marked long-lived donors relative to aged donors.

Together with a sample-barcoded 5' primer, a J-beta primer mix was included in a second PCR lasting 7 to 11 cycles. Every sample returned 2.5 million or more CDR3-containing paired-end reads. TCRdb re-called the 5' RACE reads with MiXCR, one entry per CDR3 protein. The sample lists more than 1.4 million distinct CDR3 sequences; 42% were seen once. This clonotype was detected a few times. Its antigen is unknown. The germline CDR1 and CDR2 sequences are MNHEY and SVGAGI. This CDR3 region has 14 residues. The V gene lost 5 bases and the J gene lost 8 bases, with 18 bases spanning the gap. The chain combines TRBV6-5 with TRBJ1-2; maybe TRBD1 (6 bases). The sequenced sample was blood. This sequence originates from a woman in her late teens or twenties in good health. The CDR3 DNA follows: TGTGCCAGCAGTCCATCGGGACACCCCGCGGGCTACACCTTC. The encoded protein is CASSPSGHPAGYTF.